The entry that follows covers one T cell receptor delta chain sequence. This clone is termed medium-sized (0.01 to 0.1%). Its antigen remains undetermined. Within one base of it there is no much larger clone, and no base qualities were kept. The method behind the library was PCR. Sequencing was performed on an Illumina MiSeq. Clone calls in TCRdb were regenerated from the public reads with CATT, after which identical DNA sequences shared one row. This sample comprises about 6,400 delta-chain clones, around 41% of them detected only once. The biggest ten clones account for roughly 9% of the sample. The data stem from a study of human gamma delta and Vdelta1 T cells (dated 2018 in TCRdb). In the study overall: The study examined Delta One T cells, which are Vd1+ gamma-delta T cells, as cytotoxic effectors against acute myeloid leukemia. Study-level results and caveats: Delta One T cells were reported to be polyclonal and to show broad cytotoxic targeting of acute myeloid leukemia.

The cysteine opens and the phenylalanine closes a CDR3 of 21 amino acids. Of the read, only the CDR3 DNA is kept; its 63 bases are in frame from base 1. In the germline V gene, CDR1 corresponds to TSWWSYY and CDR2 to QGS. V has 5 bases trimmed and J has 0 bases trimmed; junction bases matching no gene number 20. Recombination connected TRDV1 to TRDJ1; the junction holds 11 bases that match TRDD3. Sample: Vdelta1 gamma-delta T cells from blood grown in culture (DOT cells). The sample's cell subset or site label is to be understood as: Delta One T cells, in vitro expanded/differentiated Vd1+ gamma-delta T cells. The origin of this receptor is a human donor in good health. The CDR3 corresponds to CALGRLEFTGGYLPYTDKLIF. DNA sequence: TGTGCTCTTGGGCGCCTTGAATTCACTGGGGGATATCTCCCGTACACCGATAAACTCATCTTT.